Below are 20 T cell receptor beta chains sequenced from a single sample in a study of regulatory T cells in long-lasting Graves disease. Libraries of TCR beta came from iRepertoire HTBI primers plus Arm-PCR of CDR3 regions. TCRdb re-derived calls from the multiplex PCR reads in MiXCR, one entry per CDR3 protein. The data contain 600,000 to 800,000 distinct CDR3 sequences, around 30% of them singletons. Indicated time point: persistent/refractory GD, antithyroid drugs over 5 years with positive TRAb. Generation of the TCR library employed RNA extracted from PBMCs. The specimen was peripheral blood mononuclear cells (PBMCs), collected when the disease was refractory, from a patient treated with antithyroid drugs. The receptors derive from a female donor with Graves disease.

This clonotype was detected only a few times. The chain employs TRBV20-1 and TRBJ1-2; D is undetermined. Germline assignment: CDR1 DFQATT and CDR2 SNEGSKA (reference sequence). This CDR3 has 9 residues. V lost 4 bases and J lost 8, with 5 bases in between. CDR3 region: CSAIGGYTF. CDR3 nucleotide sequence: TGCAGTGCTATCGGGGGCTACACCTTC.

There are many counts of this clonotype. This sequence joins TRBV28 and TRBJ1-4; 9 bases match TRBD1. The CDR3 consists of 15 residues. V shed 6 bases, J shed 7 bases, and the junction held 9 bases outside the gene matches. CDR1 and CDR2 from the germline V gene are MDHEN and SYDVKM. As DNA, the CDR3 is TGTGCCAGCAGAAAGATAGCGGGACAGGGTGAAAAACTGTTTTTT. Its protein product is CASRKIAGQGEKLFF.

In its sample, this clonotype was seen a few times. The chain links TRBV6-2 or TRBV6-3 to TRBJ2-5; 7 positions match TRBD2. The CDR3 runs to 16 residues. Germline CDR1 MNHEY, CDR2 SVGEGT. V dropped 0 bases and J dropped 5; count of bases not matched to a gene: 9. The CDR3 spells CASSYSGGIPAETQYF. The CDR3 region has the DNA TGTGCCAGCAGTTACTCGGGGGGGATCCCCGCGGAGACCCAGTACTTC.

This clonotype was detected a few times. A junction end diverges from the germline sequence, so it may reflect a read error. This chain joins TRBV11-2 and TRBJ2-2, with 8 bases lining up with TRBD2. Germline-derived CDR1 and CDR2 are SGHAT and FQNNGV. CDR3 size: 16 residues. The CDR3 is CASSLKSGSYTGELFF. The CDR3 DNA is TGTGCTAGCAGCTTAAAAAGCGGGAGTTACACCGGGGAGCTGTTTTTT.

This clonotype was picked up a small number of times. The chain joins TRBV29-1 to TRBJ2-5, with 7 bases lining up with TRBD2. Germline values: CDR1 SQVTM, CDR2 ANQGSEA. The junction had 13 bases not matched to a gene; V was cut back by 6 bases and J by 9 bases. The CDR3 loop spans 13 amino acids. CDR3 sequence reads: CSVAPRLAAAQYF. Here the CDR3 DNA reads TGCAGCGTCGCCCCCCGACTAGCAGCGGCCCAGTACTTC.

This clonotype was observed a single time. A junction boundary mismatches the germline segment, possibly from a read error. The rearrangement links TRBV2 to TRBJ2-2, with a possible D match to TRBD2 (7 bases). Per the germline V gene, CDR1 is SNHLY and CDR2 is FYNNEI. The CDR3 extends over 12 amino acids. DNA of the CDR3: TGTGCCAGCAGTAACGAGGGGGGGGAGCCGTTTTTT. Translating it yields CASSNEGGEPFF.

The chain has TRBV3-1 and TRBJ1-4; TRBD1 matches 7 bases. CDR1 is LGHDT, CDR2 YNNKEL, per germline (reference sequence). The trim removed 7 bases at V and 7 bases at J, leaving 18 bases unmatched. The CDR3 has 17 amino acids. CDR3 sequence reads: CASTPRGLGGLAEKLFF. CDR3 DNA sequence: TGTGCCAGCACCCCAAGGGGGCTGGGGGGGCTTGCTGAAAAACTGTTTTTT.

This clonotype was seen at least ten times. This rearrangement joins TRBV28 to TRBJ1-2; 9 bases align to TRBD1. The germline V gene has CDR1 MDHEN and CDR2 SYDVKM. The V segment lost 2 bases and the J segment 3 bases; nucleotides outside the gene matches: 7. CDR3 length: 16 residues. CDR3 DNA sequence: TGTGCCAGCAGTTTAATTACAGGGGGCTGGGACTATGGCTACACCTTC. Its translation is CASSLITGGWDYGYTF.

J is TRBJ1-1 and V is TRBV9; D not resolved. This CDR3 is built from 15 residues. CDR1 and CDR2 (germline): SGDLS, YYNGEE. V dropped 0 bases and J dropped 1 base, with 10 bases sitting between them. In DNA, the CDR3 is TGTGCCAGCAGCGTAGCTAAACGGCCGAACACTGAAGCTTTCTTT. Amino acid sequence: CASSVAKRPNTEAFF.

CDR3 sequence reads: CAWSPQEKYGYTF. As DNA, the CDR3 is TGTGCCTGGAGTCCGCAGGAGAAGTATGGCTACACCTTC. The chain is built from TRBV30 and TRBJ1-2; no definite D call. Trimming shortened V by 2 bases and J by 5 bases, and 12 bases separated the two germline ends. The CDR3 has 13 amino acids. Germline V CDR1 and CDR2: GTSNPN, SVGIG (reference sequence). Full variable domain (remainder filled in from reference TRBV30 and TRBJ1-2): SQTIHQWPATLVQPVGSPLSLECTVEGTSNPNLYWYRQAAGRGLQLLFYSVGIGQISSEVPQNLSASRPQDRQFILSSKKLLLSDSGFYLCAWSPQEKYGYTFGSGTRLTVV.

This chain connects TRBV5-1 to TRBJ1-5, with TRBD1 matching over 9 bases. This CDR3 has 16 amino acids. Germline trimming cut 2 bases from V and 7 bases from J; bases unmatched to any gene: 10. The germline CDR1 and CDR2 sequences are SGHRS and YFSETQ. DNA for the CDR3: TGCGCCAGCAGCTTAACCGGGACAGGGTTGGGGCAGCCCCAGCATTTT. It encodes CASSLTGTGLGQPQHF.

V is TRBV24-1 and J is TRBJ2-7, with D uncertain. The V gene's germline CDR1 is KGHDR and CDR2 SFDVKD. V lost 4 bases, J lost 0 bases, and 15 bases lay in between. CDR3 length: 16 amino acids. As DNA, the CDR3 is TGTGCCACCAGTGAGTACAATAGCAGCCGCTCCTACGAGCAGTACTTC. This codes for CATSEYNSSRSYEQYF.

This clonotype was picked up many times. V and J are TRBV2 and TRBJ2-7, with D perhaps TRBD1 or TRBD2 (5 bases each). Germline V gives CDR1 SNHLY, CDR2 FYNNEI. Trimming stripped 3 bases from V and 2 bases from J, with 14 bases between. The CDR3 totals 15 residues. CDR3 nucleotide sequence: TGTGCCAGCAGTGAGGTGGGGCGGAGGCCCTACGAGCAGTACTTC. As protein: CASSEVGRRPYEQYF.

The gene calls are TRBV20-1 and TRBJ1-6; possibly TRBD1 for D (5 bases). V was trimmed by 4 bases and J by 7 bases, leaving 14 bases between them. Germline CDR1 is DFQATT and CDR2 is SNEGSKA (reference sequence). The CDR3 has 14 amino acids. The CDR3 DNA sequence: TGCAGTGCTACCCTGCAGGGTGGCAATTCACCCCTCCACTTT. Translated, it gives CSATLQGGNSPLHF.

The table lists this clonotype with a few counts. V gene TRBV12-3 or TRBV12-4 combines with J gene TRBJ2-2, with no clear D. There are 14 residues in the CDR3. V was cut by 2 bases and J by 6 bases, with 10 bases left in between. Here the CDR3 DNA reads TGTGCCAGCAGTTTATCGACTTACCCCGGGGAGCTGTTTTTT. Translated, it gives CASSLSTYPGELFF.

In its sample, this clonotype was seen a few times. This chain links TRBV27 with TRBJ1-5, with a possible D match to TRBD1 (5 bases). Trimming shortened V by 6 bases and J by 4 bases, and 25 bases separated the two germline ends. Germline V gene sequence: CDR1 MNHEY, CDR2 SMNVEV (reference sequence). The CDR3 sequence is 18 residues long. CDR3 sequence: CASRPTRDRWGINQPQHF. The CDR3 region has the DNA TGTGCCAGCAGGCCAACCCGGGACCGCTGGGGGATAAATCAGCCCCAGCATTTT.

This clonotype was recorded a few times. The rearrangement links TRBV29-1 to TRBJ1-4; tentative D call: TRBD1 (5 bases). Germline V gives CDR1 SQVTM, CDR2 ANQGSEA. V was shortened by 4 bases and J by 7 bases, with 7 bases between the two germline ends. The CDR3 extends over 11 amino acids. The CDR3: CSVAQGEKLFF. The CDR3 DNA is TGCAGCGTTGCGCAGGGTGAAAAACTGTTTTTT.

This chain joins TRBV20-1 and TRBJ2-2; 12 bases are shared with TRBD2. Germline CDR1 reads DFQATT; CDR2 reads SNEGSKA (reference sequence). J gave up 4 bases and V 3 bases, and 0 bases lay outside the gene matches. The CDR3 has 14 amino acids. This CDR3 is CSARTSGSTGELFF. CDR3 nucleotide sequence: TGCAGTGCTAGGACTAGCGGGAGCACCGGGGAGCTGTTTTTT.

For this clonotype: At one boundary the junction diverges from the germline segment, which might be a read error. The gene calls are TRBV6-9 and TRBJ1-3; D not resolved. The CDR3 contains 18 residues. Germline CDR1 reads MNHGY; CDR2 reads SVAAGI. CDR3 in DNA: TGTACCAGCAGTTACCACTCGAGGACCGGATTCTCTGGAAACACCATATATTTT. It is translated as CTSSYHSRTGFSGNTIYF.

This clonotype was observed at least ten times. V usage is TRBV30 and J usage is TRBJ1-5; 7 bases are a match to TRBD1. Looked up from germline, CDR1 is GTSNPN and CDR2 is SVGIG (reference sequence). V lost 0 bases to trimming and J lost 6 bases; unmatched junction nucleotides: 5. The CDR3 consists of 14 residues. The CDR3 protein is CAWSVRQGGQPQHF. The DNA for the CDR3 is TGTGCCTGGAGTGTCCGACAGGGAGGTCAGCCCCAGCATTTT.